The clone carrying this T cell receptor (beta chain) has a handful of counts. The target antigen is unknown. The data originate from a study of cytotoxic CD8 clonotypes in ibrutinib-treated CLL. Findings and limits, study-wide: Different sampling times were used for sustained-remission and progressing patients.

There are 14 residues in the CDR3. Deletions cut 9 bases from V and 4 bases from J, with 16 bases between. Germline V gene lookup returns CDR1 LNHDA and CDR2 SQIVND (reference sequence). Sequencing used immunoSEQ multiplex PCR; TCRdb keeps in-frame clones, though not all of them. The data show over 110,000 clones, around 93% seen once. The specimen was PBMCs, collected after 12 months of ibrutinib treatment. The rearrangement joins TRBV19 to TRBJ2-1; D may be TRBD2 (5 bases). This clonotype was obtained from a human donor with chronic lymphocytic leukemia. CDR3 protein: CASGPRSGYNEQFF. The CDR3, as DNA: TGTGCCAGCGGGCCAAGATCGGGGTACAATGAGCAGTTCTTC.